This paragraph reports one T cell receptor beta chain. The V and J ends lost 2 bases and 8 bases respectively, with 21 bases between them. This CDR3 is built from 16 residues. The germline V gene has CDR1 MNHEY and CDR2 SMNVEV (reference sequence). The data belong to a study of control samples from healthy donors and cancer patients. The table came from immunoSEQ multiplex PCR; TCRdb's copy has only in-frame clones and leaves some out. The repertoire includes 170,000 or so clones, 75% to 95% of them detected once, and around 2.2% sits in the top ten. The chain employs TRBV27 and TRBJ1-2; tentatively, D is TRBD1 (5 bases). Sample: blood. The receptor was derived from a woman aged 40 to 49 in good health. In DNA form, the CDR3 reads TGTGCCAGCAGTTTAATACCCCAATCGACTGGGGGGGGCTACACCTTC. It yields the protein CASSLIPQSTGGGYTF.